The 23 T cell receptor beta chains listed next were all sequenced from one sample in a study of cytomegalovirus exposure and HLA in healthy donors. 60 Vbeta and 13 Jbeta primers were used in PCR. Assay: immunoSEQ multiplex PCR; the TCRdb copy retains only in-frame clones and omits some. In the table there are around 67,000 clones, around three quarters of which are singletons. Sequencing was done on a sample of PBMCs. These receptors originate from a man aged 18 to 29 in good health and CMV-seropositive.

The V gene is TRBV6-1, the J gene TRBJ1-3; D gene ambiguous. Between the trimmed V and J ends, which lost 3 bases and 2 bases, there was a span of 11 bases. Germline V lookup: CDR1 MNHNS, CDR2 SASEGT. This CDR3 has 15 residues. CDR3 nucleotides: TGTGCCAGCAGTGACGCACGGAGGACTGGAAACACCATATATTTT. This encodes CASSDARRTGNTIYF.

The CDR3 reads CACSGSYEQYF. CDR3 sequence (DNA): TGTGCCTGCTCCGGCTCCTACGAGCAGTACTTC. The V and J genes are TRBV30 and TRBJ2-7; D call uncertain. The CDR3 consists of 11 residues. Trimming cost V 6 bases and J 0 bases, with 6 bases left between them. CDR1 is GTSNPN and CDR2 is SVGIG in the germline V gene (reference sequence).

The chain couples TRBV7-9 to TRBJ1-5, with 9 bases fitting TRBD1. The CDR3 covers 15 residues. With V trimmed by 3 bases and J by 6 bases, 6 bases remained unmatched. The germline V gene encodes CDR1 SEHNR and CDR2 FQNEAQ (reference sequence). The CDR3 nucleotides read TGTGCCAGCAGCTTCTGGACAGGGGAGGGTCAGCCCCAGCATTTT. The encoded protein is CASSFWTGEGQPQHF.

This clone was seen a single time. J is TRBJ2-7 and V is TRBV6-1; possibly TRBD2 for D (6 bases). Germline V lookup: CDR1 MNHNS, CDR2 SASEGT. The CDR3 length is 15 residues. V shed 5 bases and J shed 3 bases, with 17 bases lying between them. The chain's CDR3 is CASSWTLAARYEQYF. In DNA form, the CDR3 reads TGTGCCAGCAGTTGGACTTTAGCGGCCCGCTACGAGCAGTACTTC.

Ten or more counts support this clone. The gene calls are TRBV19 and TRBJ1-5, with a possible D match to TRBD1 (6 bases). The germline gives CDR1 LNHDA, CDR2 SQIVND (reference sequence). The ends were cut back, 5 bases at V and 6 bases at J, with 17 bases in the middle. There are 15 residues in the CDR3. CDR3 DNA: TGTGCCAGTAGTCCTATTACAGGGATAAGTCAGCCCCAGCATTTT. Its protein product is CASSPITGISQPQHF.

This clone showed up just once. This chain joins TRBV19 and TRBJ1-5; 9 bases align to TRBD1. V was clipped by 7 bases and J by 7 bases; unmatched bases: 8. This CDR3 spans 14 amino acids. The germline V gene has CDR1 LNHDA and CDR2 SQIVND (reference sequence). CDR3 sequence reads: CASMRDREEQPQHF. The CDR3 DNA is TGTGCCAGTATGCGGGACAGGGAGGAACAGCCCCAGCATTTT.

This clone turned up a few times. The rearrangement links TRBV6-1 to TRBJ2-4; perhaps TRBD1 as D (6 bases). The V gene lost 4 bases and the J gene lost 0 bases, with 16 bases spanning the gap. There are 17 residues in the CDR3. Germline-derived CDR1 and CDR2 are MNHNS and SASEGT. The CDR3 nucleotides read TGTGCCAGCAGTGGTGGACAGTTTTTACTAGCCAAAAACATTCAGTACTTC. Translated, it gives CASSGGQFLLAKNIQYF.

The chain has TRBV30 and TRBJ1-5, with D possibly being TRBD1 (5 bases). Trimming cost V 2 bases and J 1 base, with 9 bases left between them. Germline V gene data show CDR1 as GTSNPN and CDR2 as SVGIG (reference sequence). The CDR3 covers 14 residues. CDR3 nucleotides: TGTGCCTGGAGTCTAGGGGTCAGCAATCAGCCCCAGCATTTT. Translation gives CAWSLGVSNQPQHF. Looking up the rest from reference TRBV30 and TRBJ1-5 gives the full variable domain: SQTIHQWPATLVQPVGSPLSLECTVEGTSNPNLYWYRQAAGRGLQLLFYSVGIGQISSEVPQNLSASRPQDRQFILSSKKLLLSDSGFYLCAWSLGVSNQPQHFGDGTRLSIL.

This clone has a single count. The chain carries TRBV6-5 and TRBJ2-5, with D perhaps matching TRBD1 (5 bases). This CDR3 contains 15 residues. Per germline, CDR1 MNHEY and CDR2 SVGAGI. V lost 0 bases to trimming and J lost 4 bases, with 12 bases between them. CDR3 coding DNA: TGTGCCAGCAGTTACTCGCTCAACAGGAGAGAGACCCAGTACTTC. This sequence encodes CASSYSLNRRETQYF.

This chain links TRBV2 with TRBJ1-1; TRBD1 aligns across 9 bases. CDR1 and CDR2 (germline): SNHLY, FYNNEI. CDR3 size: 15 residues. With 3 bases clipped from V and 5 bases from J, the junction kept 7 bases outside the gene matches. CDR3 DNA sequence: TGTGCCAGCAGTGACCCGGGGACAGGGCGTACTGAAGCTTTCTTT. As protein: CASSDPGTGRTEAFF.

The CDR3 protein is CASSVSQETQYF. The CDR3 bases are TGTGCCAGCAGCGTCAGCCAAGAGACCCAGTACTTC. The chain employs TRBV9 and TRBJ2-5; D ambiguous. This CDR3 is built from 12 residues. The V gene's germline CDR1 is SGDLS and CDR2 YYNGEE. V lost 2 bases and J lost 1, with 3 bases in between.

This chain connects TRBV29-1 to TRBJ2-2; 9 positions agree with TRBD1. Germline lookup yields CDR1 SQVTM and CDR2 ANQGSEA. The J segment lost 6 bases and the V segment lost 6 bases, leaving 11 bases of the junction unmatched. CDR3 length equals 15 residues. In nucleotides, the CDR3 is TGCAGCGTCGCCAAGGGACAGGGAGTACCCGGGGAGCTGTTTTTT. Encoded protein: CSVAKGQGVPGELFF.

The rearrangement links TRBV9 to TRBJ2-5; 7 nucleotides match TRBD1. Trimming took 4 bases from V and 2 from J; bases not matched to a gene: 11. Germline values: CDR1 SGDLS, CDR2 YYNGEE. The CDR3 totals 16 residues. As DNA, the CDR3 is TGTGCCAGCAGCAGAGAAAGCAGGGGGAGACAAGAGACCCAGTACTTC. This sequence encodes CASSRESRGRQETQYF.

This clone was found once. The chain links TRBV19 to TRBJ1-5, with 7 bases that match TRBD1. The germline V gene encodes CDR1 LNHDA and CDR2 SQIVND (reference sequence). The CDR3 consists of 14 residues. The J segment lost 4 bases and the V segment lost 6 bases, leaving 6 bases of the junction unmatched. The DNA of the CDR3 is TGTGCCAGTAGCAATCAGGGGGGTAATCAGCCCCAGCATTTT. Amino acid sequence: CASSNQGGNQPQHF.

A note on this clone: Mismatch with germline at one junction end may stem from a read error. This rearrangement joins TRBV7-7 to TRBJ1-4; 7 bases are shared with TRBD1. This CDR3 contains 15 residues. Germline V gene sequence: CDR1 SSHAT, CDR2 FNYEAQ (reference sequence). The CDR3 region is CASSLQGGIGEKLFF. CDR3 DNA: TGTGCTAGCAGCTTACAAGGGGGCATCGGTGAAAAACTGTTTTTT.

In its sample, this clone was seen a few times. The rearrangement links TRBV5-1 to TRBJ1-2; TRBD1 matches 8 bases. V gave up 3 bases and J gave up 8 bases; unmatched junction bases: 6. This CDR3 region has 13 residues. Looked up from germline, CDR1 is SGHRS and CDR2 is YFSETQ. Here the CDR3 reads CASSSRTGQGYTF. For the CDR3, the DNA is TGCGCCAGCAGCTCCCGGACAGGGCAGGGCTACACCTTC. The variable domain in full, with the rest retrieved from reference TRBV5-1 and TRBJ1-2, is KAGVTQTPRYLIKTRGQQVTLSCSPISGHRSVSWYQQTPGQGLQFLFEYFSETQRNKGNFPGRFSGRQFSNSRSEMNVSTLELGDSALYLCASSSRTGQGYTFGSGTRLTVV.

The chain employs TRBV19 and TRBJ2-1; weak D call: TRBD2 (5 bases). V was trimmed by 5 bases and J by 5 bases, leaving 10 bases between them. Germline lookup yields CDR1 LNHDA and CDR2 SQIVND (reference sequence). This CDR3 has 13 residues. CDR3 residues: CASSSRANNEQFF. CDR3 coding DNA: TGTGCCAGTAGTTCGCGGGCCAACAATGAGCAGTTCTTC.

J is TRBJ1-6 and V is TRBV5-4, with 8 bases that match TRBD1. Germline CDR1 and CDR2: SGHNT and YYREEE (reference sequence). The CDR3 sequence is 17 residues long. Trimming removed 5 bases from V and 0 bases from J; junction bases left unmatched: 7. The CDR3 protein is CASRTGQGGSYNSPLHF. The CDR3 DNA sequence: TGTGCCAGCAGAACCGGACAGGGAGGCTCCTATAATTCACCCCTCCACTTT. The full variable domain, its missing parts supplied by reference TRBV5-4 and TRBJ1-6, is ETGVTQSPTHLIKTRGQQVTLRCSSQSGHNTVSWYQQALGQGPQFIFQYYREEENGRGNFPPRFSGLQFPNYSSELNVNALELDDSALYLCASRTGQGGSYNSPLHFGNGTRLTVT.

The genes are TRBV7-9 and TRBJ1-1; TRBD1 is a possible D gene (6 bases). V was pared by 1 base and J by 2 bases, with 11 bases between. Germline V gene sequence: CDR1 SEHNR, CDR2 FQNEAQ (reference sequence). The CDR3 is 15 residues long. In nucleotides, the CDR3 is TGTGCCAGCAGCTTAGTGGGCAGGGGTAACACTGAAGCTTTCTTT. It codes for CASSLVGRGNTEAFF.

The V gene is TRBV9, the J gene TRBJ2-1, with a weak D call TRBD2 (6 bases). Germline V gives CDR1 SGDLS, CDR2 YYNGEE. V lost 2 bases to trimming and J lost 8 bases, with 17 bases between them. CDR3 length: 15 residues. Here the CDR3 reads CASSVGGVASHEQFF. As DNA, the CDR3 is TGTGCCAGCAGCGTCGGAGGGGTAGCCAGCCATGAGCAGTTCTTC.

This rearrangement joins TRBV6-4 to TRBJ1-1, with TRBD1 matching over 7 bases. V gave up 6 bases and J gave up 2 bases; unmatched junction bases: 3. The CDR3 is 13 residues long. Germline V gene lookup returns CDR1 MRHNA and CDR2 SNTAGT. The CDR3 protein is CASRRDSNTEAFF. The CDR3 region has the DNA TGTGCCAGCAGGAGGGACAGTAACACTGAAGCTTTCTTT.

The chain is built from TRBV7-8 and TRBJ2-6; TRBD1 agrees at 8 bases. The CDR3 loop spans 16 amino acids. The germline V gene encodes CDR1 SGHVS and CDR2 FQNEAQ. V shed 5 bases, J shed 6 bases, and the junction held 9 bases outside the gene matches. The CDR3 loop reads CASSTFRGRPANVLTF. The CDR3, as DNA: TGTGCCAGCAGCACCTTCAGGGGGCGTCCGGCCAACGTCCTGACTTTC.

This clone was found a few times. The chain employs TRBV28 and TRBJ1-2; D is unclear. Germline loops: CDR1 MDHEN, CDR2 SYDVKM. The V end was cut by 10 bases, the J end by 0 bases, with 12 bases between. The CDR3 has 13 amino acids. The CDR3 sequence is CAIKRGSNYGYTF. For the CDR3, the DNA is TGTGCCATCAAGCGGGGATCTAACTATGGCTACACCTTC.